Detailed here is one TCR beta chain. Antigen specificity is unknown. This sample stems from a study of Graves' ophthalmopathy and Graves' hyperthyroidism. Overall study context: Peripheral blood was gathered at the point of initial diagnosis, before any treatment started. Study-wide results and limits: Its predictions of ophthalmopathy progression gave the model roughly 71% sensitivity and about 78% specificity.

Using RNA transcripts, the TCR beta CDR3 regions were amplified. Second-round multiplex PCR came after a first-round RT-PCR that employed HTBI primers. TCRdb independently ran MiXCR on the multiplex PCR reads; one entry per CDR3 protein. The sample contains almost 750,000 distinct CDR3 sequences, around 40% of which appear only once. Per germline, CDR1 SEHNR and CDR2 FQNEAQ (reference sequence). V lost 5 bases and J lost 2, with 13 bases in between. The CDR3 consists of 14 residues. V and J are TRBV7-9 and TRBJ2-7; D gene uncertain. The origin of this receptor is an adult man with Graves' ophthalmopathy. Sequenced material: peripheral blood. The CDR3 region has the DNA TGTGCCAGCAGCCCCAGGTCCCGAGCCTACGAGCAGTACTTC. It codes for CASSPRSRAYEQYF.